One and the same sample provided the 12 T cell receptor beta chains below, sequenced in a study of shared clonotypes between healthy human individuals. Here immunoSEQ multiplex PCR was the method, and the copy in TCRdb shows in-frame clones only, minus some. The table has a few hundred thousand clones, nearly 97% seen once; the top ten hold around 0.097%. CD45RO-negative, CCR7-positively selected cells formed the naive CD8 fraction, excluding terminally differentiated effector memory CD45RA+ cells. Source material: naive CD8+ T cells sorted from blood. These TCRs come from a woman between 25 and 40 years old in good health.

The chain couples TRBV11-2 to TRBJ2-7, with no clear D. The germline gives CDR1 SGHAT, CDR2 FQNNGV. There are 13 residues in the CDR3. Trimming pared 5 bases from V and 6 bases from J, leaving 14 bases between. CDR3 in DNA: TGTGCCAGCAGCCTCACCGGACGCGGCGAGCAGTACTTC. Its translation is CASSLTGRGEQYF.

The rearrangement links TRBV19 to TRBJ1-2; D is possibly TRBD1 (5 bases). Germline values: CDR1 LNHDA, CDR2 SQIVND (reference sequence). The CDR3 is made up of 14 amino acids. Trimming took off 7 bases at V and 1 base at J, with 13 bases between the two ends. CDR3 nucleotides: TGTGCCAGTACCCCATCGACAGTTAACTATGGCTACACCTTC. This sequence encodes CASTPSTVNYGYTF.

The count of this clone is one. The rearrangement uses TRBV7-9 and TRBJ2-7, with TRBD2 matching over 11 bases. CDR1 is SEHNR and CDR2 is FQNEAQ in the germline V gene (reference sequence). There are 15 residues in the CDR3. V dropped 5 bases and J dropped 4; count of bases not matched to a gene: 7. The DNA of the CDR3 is TGTGCCAGCAGCCCTAGTAGCGGGAGGGGTTACGAGCAGTACTTC. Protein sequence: CASSPSSGRGYEQYF.

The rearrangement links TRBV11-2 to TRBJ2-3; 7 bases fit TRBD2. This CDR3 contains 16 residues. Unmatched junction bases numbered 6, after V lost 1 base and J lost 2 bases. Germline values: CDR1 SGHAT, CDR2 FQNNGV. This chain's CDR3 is CASSLAPGGSTDTQYF. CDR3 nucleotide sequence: TGTGCCAGCAGCTTAGCCCCGGGAGGATCCACAGATACGCAGTATTTT.

CDR3 in DNA: TGTGCCAGCAGCTTGGGCCCCACAGCCGGGAGGAACACTGAAGCTTTCTTT. Its protein is CASSLGPTAGRNTEAFF. The genes are TRBV7-8 and TRBJ1-1; D not certain. The CDR3 covers 17 residues. Trimming removed 3 bases at V and 1 base at J, with 18 bases between. The germline gives CDR1 SGHVS, CDR2 FQNEAQ.

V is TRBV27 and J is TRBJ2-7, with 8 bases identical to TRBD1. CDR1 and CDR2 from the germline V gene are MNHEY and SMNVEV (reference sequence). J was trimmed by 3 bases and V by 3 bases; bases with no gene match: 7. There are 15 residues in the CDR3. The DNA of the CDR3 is TGTGCCAGCAGTTTCCAGGGGGCTCTCGGCTACGAGCAGTACTTC. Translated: CASSFQGALGYEQYF.

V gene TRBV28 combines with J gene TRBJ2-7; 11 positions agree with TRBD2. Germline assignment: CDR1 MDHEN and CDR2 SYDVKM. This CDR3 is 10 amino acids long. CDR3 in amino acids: CGTSGSEQYF. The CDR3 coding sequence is TGTGGGACTAGCGGGTCCGAGCAGTACTTC. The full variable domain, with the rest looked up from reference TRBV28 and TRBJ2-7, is DVKVTQSSRYLVKRTGEKVFLECVQDMDHENMFWYRQDPGLGLRLIYFSYDVKMKEKGDIPEGYSVSREKKERFSLILESASTNQTSMYLCGTSGSEQYFGPGTRLTVT.

This CDR3 reads CATGQGTLYGYTF. The CDR3 DNA reads TGTGCCACCGGCCAAGGGACTCTCTATGGCTACACCTTC. The rearrangement joins TRBV28 to TRBJ1-2; TRBD1 might be the D (5 bases). The CDR3 has 13 amino acids. The V end lost 10 bases, the J end lost 4 bases, and 16 bases lay between the germline ends. Per germline, CDR1 MDHEN and CDR2 SYDVKM.

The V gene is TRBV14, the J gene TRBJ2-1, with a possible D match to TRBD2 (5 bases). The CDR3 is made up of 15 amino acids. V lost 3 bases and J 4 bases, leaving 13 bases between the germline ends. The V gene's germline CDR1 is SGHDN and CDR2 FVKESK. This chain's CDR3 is CASSHLATSYNEQFF. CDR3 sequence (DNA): TGTGCCAGCAGCCATCTAGCCACCTCTTACAATGAGCAGTTCTTC.

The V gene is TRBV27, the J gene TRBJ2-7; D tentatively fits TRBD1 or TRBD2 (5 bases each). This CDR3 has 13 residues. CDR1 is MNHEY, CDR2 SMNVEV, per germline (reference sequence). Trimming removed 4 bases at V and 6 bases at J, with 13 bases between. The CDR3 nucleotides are TGTGCCAGCAGTTGGGACCGAGCTACCGAGCAGTACTTC. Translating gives CASSWDRATEQYF.

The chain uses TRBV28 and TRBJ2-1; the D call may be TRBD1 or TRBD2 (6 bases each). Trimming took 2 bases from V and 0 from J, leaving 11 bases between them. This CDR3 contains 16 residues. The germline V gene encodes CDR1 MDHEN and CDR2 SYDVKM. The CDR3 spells CASSLGRGLSYNEQFF. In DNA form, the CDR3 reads TGTGCCAGCAGTTTAGGCCGGGGGCTCTCCTACAATGAGCAGTTCTTC.

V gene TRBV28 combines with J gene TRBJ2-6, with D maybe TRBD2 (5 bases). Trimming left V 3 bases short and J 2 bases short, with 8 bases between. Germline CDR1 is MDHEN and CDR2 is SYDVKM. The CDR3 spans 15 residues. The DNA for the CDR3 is TGTGCCAGCAGTTTCGGGGTGACTGGGGCCAACGTCCTGACTTTC. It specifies CASSFGVTGANVLTF.